A single sample gave rise to the 26 T cell receptor beta chains below, sequenced in a study of blood T cell repertoires in COVID-19. Profiling relied on immunoSEQ multiplex PCR, and the TCRdb table lists in-frame clones only, not all of them. The table includes approximately 85,000 clones, 90% detected once. The sequencing sample was made of peripheral blood. Receptors were obtained from a woman of 80 years or more with active or convalescent COVID-19.

The chain has TRBV12-5 and TRBJ2-2; D uncertain. CDR1 is LGHNT and CDR2 is FRNRAP in the germline V gene. Trimming cost V 0 bases and J 4 bases, with 18 bases left between them. The CDR3 is 18 residues long. The DNA for the CDR3 is TGTGCTAGTGGTTTGGTTACTGGCGGTAACCCGAGCACCGGGGAGCTGTTTTTT. Amino acid sequence: CASGLVTGGNPSTGELFF.

This chain connects TRBV11-3 to TRBJ1-2, with D unclear. V lost 1 base and J 8 bases, leaving 23 bases between the germline ends. In germline, CDR1 is SGHNT, CDR2 YENEEA. This CDR3 comprises 17 residues. The CDR3 protein is CASSLGIPELTRGGYTF. In DNA, the CDR3 is TGTGCCAGCAGCTTAGGAATACCAGAACTGACGAGAGGGGGCTACACCTTC.

This clone has just one count. V and J are TRBV5-1 and TRBJ1-1; D call uncertain. Trimming stripped 3 bases from V and 8 bases from J, with 11 bases between. The CDR3 is 12 residues long. Germline CDR1 reads SGHRS; CDR2 reads YFSETQ. The CDR3 DNA reads as TGCGCCAGCAGCTCTTTTGGAGTGGAAGCTTTCTTT. It yields the protein CASSSFGVEAFF.

This sequence joins TRBV5-5 and TRBJ1-1; D may be TRBD1 (6 bases). This CDR3 is built from 13 residues. Germline CDR1 reads SGHKS; CDR2 reads YYEKEE (reference sequence). With 1 base removed from V and 4 bases from J, the gap between germline ends came to 8 bases. The CDR3 sequence: CASSLSRGTEAFF. CDR3 sequence (DNA): TGTGCCAGCAGCTTGTCCAGGGGCACTGAAGCTTTCTTT.

The chain uses TRBV28 and TRBJ1-4; 10 nucleotides agree with TRBD1. V was pared by 5 bases and J by 8 bases, with 14 bases of the junction left unmatched. This CDR3 contains 17 residues. CDR1 is MDHEN, CDR2 SYDVKM, per germline. CDR3 protein: CASSSMAPGQGNEKLFF. The CDR3 nucleotides read TGTGCCAGCAGTAGTATGGCCCCGGGACAGGGGAACGAAAAACTGTTTTTT.

The chain recombines TRBV30 with TRBJ1-4, with D tentatively TRBD1 (5 bases). V was trimmed by 1 base and J by 3 bases, leaving 9 bases between them. The CDR3 consists of 14 residues. Germline V gives CDR1 GTSNPN, CDR2 SVGIG (reference sequence). The CDR3 spells CAWSGGRSNEKLFF. CDR3 nucleotide sequence: TGTGCCTGGAGTGGGGGGAGGTCTAATGAAAAACTGTTTTTT.

This rearrangement joins TRBV4-3 to TRBJ1-4, with D perhaps TRBD1 (5 bases). Per the germline V gene, CDR1 is LGHNA and CDR2 is YSLEER. V lost 6 bases and J 2 bases, leaving 13 bases between the germline ends. CDR3 length: 15 amino acids. This CDR3 is CASRGSTGTNEKLFF. The DNA for the CDR3 is TGCGCCAGCAGAGGCTCAACAGGCACTAATGAAAAACTGTTTTTT.

In this sample, this clone turned up once. V is TRBV19 and J is TRBJ2-1; a possible D gene is TRBD1 (6 bases). The germline V gene has CDR1 LNHDA and CDR2 SQIVND (reference sequence). The V and J ends lost 8 bases and 5 bases respectively, with 22 bases between them. The length of the CDR3 is 16 residues. CDR3 loop: CASAPSGAAGDNEQFF. The CDR3 coding sequence is TGTGCCAGTGCCCCGTCTGGAGCGGCAGGGGACAATGAGCAGTTCTTC.

In its sample, this clone was seen a few times. The chain couples TRBV19 to TRBJ2-3, with D hard to call. The CDR3 contains 16 residues. Trimming shortened V by 3 bases and J by 0 bases, and 13 bases separated the two germline ends. Germline assignment: CDR1 LNHDA and CDR2 SQIVND (reference sequence). The CDR3 region is CASSIRSETSTDTQYF. The CDR3 DNA follows: TGTGCCAGTAGTATCCGCAGCGAAACTAGCACAGATACGCAGTATTTT.

The J gene is TRBJ1-2, the V gene TRBV28, with D unresolved. V lost 5 bases and J lost 2, with 9 bases in between. Germline lookup yields CDR1 MDHEN and CDR2 SYDVKM. The CDR3 loop spans 13 amino acids. The chain's CDR3 is CASSGPGNYGYTF. The CDR3 region has the DNA TGTGCCAGCAGTGGCCCGGGGAACTATGGCTACACCTTC.

J is TRBJ1-6 and V is TRBV3-1 (or the pseudogene TRBV3-2), with 8 nucleotides matching TRBD1. V dropped 0 bases and J dropped 7; count of bases not matched to a gene: 8. The CDR3 contains 17 residues. In germline, CDR1 is LGHDT, CDR2 YNNKEL (reference sequence). CDR3 in DNA: TGTGCCAGCAGCCAAGATAGGACAGGGTCATGGAATTCACCCCTCCACTTT. It encodes CASSQDRTGSWNSPLHF.

The rearrangement uses TRBV2 and TRBJ1-5; no definite D call. Looked up from germline, CDR1 is SNHLY and CDR2 is FYNNEI. V was trimmed by 6 bases and J by 4 bases, leaving 16 bases between them. CDR3 length equals 15 residues. The CDR3 nucleotides read TGTGCCAGCAGCCCCGACGGGAGAGGGAATCAGCCCCAGCATTTT. Translated: CASSPDGRGNQPQHF.

V gene TRBV7-2 combines with J gene TRBJ2-7; a possible D gene is TRBD2 (6 bases). The CDR3 is 15 amino acids. The germline gives CDR1 SGHTA, CDR2 FQGNSA. Trimming pared 3 bases from V and 0 bases from J, leaving 12 bases between. CDR3 sequence reads: CASSFGGVSSYEQYF. CDR3 DNA sequence: TGTGCCAGCAGCTTTGGCGGGGTTAGCTCCTACGAGCAGTACTTC.

The CDR3 protein is CAWSDPRGTNEKLFF. The CDR3 nucleotides are TGTGCCTGGAGTGATCCCAGGGGAACTAATGAAAAACTGTTTTTT. V gene TRBV30 combines with J gene TRBJ1-4, with a weak D call TRBD1 (6 bases). CDR1 and CDR2 (germline): GTSNPN, SVGIG (reference sequence). There are 15 residues in the CDR3. Between the trimmed V and J ends, which lost 1 base and 1 base, there was a span of 10 bases.

The chain couples TRBV28 to TRBJ2-5, with 8 bases fitting TRBD1. There are 13 residues in the CDR3. Germline V gives CDR1 MDHEN, CDR2 SYDVKM. V gave up 5 bases and J gave up 6 bases; unmatched junction bases: 5. CDR3 loop: CASSKQGEQTQYF. The CDR3 DNA reads as TGTGCCAGCAGTAAACAGGGGGAGCAGACCCAGTACTTC.

This rearrangement joins TRBV5-1 to TRBJ1-4; D not certain. Deletions cut 4 bases from V and 0 bases from J, with 10 bases between. The CDR3 loop spans 15 amino acids. CDR1 is SGHRS and CDR2 is YFSETQ in the germline V gene. CDR3 in amino acids: CASSIGGTTNEKLFF. The CDR3 DNA follows: TGCGCCAGCAGCATCGGAGGGACAACTAATGAAAAACTGTTTTTT. Full variable domain (remainder filled in from reference TRBV5-1 and TRBJ1-4): KAGVTQTPRYLIKTRGQQVTLSCSPISGHRSVSWYQQTPGQGLQFLFEYFSETQRNKGNFPGRFSGRQFSNSRSEMNVSTLELGDSALYLCASSIGGTTNEKLFFGSGTQLSVL.

V and J are TRBV27 and TRBJ2-7, with TRBD1 matching over 9 bases. CDR1 and CDR2 (germline): MNHEY, SMNVEV (reference sequence). CDR3 length: 12 amino acids. J was trimmed by 6 bases and V by 7 bases; bases with no gene match: 4. CDR3 sequence reads: CASTGQGSEQYF. CDR3 in DNA: TGTGCCAGCACCGGACAGGGGAGCGAGCAGTACTTC.

The J gene is TRBJ1-4, the V gene TRBV7-6; 9 bases agree with TRBD1. CDR1 and CDR2 from the germline V gene are SGHVS and FNYEAQ. The J segment lost 8 bases and the V segment lost 0 bases, leaving 13 bases of the junction unmatched. The CDR3 spans 18 residues. DNA for the CDR3: TGTGCCAGCAGCTTAGCTCCGGGACAGGGAGCGTCGGACGAAAAACTGTTTTTT. Translating gives CASSLAPGQGASDEKLFF.

The genes are TRBV18 and TRBJ1-6, with 9 positions matching TRBD1. The CDR3 has 17 amino acids. Germline trimming cut 3 bases from V and 7 bases from J; bases unmatched to any gene: 10. CDR1 is KGHSH and CDR2 is LQKENI in the germline V gene. The CDR3 is CASSPSNPGQGNSPLHF. In DNA form, the CDR3 reads TGTGCCAGCTCACCCTCGAATCCGGGACAGGGAAATTCACCCCTCCACTTT. The entire variable domain, with the rest obtained from reference TRBV18 and TRBJ1-6, is as follows: NAGVMQNPRHLVRRRGQEARLRCSPMKGHSHVYWYRQLPEEGLKFMVYLQKENIIDESGMPKERFSAEFPKEGPSILRIQQVVRGDSAAYFCASSPSNPGQGNSPLHFGNGTRLTVT.

The chain recombines TRBV10-3 with TRBJ1-5, with D perhaps matching TRBD1 (5 bases). The CDR3 loop spans 14 amino acids. Trimming took 0 bases from V and 7 from J, leaving 10 bases between them. Per the germline V gene, CDR1 is ENHRY and CDR2 is SYGVKD. The CDR3 is CAISESRDFQPQHF. CDR3 in DNA: TGTGCCATCAGTGAGTCCAGGGACTTCCAGCCCCAGCATTTT.

The chain is built from TRBV2 and TRBJ1-6; 11 nucleotides match TRBD1. The CDR3 spans 15 residues. V dropped 6 bases and J dropped 8; count of bases not matched to a gene: 6. Germline V CDR1 and CDR2: SNHLY, FYNNEI. In DNA form, the CDR3 reads TGTGCCAGCAGCCGGACAGGGGGCTGGGATTCACCCCTCCACTTT. This translates into CASSRTGGWDSPLHF.

V usage is TRBV19 and J usage is TRBJ2-7; D not certain. The CDR3 is 12 residues long. V lost 2 bases to trimming and J lost 6 bases, with 8 bases between them. Germline V CDR1 and CDR2: LNHDA, SQIVND (reference sequence). The CDR3 nucleotides are TGTGCCAGTAGTATATCGAGAGGCGAGCAGTACTTC. This gives the protein CASSISRGEQYF. Full variable domain (rest looked up from reference TRBV19 and TRBJ2-7): DGGITQSPKYLFRKEGQNVTLSCEQNLNHDAMYWYRQDPGQGLRLIYYSQIVNDFQKGDIAEGYSVSREKKESFPLTVTSAQKNPTAFYLCASSISRGEQYFGPGTRLTVT.

J is TRBJ2-1 and V is TRBV3-1 (or the pseudogene TRBV3-2); the match to TRBD2 covers 11 bases. In germline, CDR1 is LGHDT, CDR2 YNNKEL (reference sequence). V shed 0 bases and J 10 bases; nucleotides not matched to a gene: 8. The CDR3 extends over 16 amino acids. The CDR3 sequence: CASSQDIAGGSREQFF. The CDR3 DNA follows: TGTGCCAGCAGCCAAGATATAGCGGGAGGGTCCCGGGAGCAGTTCTTC.

This chain uses TRBV6-5 with TRBJ1-1; 9 bases line up with TRBD1. The CDR3 is made up of 15 amino acids. CDR1 and CDR2 (germline): MNHEY, SVGAGI. J lost 4 bases, V lost 6 bases, and 9 bases had no gene match. The CDR3 nucleotides read TGTGCCAGCAGGACACAGGGGGCGCCGGGCACTGAAGCTTTCTTT. Translation gives CASRTQGAPGTEAFF.

The chain has TRBV6-5 and TRBJ2-3; D is possibly TRBD2 (6 bases). This CDR3 is 13 amino acids long. The germline CDR1 and CDR2 sequences are MNHEY and SVGAGI. Trimming removed 9 bases at V and 4 bases at J, with 14 bases between. DNA of the CDR3: TGTGCCAGTGGGGGGTGGGCGGCAGATACGCAGTATTTT. The encoded protein is CASGGWAADTQYF.

The gene calls are TRBV5-6 and TRBJ1-2; D is uncertain. The CDR3 contains 15 residues. Trimming stripped 1 base from V and 3 bases from J, with 13 bases between. Germline V CDR1 and CDR2: SGHDT, YYEEEE. The CDR3 loop reads CASSLMVEEYYGYTF. DNA of the CDR3: TGTGCCAGCAGCTTGATGGTCGAGGAGTACTATGGCTACACCTTC.